This TCR beta chain emerged from a study of blood T cell repertoires in COVID-19. The cohort comprised adults aged about 18 to 100 years residing in about two dozen US areas. Each participant's cohort was designated according to participant-reported clinical history. TCRdb's table, derived via immunoSEQ multiplex PCR, lists solely in-frame clones and lacks some. Of about 120,000 clones listed, around 83% are singletons. Between the trimmed V and J ends, which lost 0 bases and 6 bases, there was a span of 11 bases. Germline-derived CDR1 and CDR2 are MGHDK and SYGVNS. This CDR3 contains 14 residues. Sequences were obtained from PBMCs or T cells enriched from blood (not recorded which). The sequence was obtained from a woman in her thirties who had recovered from COVID-19. The rearrangement uses TRBV25-1 and TRBJ1-2; D is ambiguous. CDR3 DNA: TGTGCCAGCAGTGAATATGAGCGGGAAGATGGCTACACCTTC. It is translated as CASSEYEREDGYTF.